Listed here is a single T cell receptor beta chain. This entry comes from a study of T cell changes during pregnancy in multiple sclerosis. Germline V gene data show CDR1 as LNHDA and CDR2 as SQIVND (reference sequence). Trimming took 1 base from V and 7 from J, leaving 14 bases between them. This CDR3 is built from 15 residues. Measured with immunoSEQ multiplex PCR; TCRdb has only the in-frame clones, and not every one. Of under 85,000 clones in the sample, about 91% were seen once. V is TRBV19 and J is TRBJ1-5, with D unresolved. This material consisted of CD4+ T cells from peripheral blood mononuclear cells, taken in the third trimester of pregnancy. The sequence was collected from a female donor in good health, enrolled as a control in a pregnancy study. CDR3 amino acids: CASSIVRHPRQPQHF. The CDR3 bases are TGTGCCAGTAGTATAGTTCGGCACCCGAGGCAGCCCCAGCATTTT.